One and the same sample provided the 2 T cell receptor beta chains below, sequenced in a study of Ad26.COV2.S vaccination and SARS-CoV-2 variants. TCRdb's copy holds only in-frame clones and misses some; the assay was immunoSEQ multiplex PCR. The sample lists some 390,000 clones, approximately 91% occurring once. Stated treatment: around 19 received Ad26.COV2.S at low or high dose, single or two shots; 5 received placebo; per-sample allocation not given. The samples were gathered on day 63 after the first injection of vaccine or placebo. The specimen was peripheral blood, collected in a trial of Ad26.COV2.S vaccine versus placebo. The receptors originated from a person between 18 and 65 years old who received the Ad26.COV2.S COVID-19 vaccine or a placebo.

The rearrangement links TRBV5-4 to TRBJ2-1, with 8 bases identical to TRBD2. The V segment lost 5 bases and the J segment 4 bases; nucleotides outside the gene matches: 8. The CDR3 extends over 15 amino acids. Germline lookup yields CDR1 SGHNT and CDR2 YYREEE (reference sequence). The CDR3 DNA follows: TGTGCCAGCAGACATAGCGGGATGGCTTACAATGAGCAGTTCTTC. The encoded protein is CASRHSGMAYNEQFF. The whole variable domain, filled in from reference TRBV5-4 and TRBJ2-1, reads ETGVTQSPTHLIKTRGQQVTLRCSSQSGHNTVSWYQQALGQGPQFIFQYYREEENGRGNFPPRFSGLQFPNYSSELNVNALELDDSALYLCASRHSGMAYNEQFFGPGTRLTVL.

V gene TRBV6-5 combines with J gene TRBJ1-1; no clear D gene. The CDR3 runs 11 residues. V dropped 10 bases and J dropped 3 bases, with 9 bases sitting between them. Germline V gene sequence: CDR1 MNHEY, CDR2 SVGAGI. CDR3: CATSGDTEAFF. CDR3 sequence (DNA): TGTGCCACCTCCGGGGACACTGAAGCTTTCTTT.